A selection of T cell receptor beta chains follows, all from one sample in a study of cytomegalovirus exposure and HLA in healthy donors. Profiling relied on immunoSEQ multiplex PCR, and the TCRdb table lists in-frame clones only, not all of them. The profile shows about 140,000 clones, approximately 80% of them singletons. The sequenced sample consisted of PBMCs. The receptors here all came from a man between 50 and 59 years old in good health and CMV-seronegative. Both conserved end residues are part of each CDR3. D genes are given only for firm matches. Some rows mark clone size as missing; the rest say once, few, many or name a class of expanded clone.

size: .
length: 16
V: TRBV13
J: TRBJ1-1
D: .
CDR3: CASSYTTGRMNTEAFF
DNA: TGTGCCAGCAGCTACACAACAGGCCGAATGAACACTGAAGCTTTCTTT

size: .
length: 15
V: TRBV29-1
J: TRBJ2-3
D: TRBD1
CDR3: CSVGTWDRGTDTQYF
DNA: TGCAGCGTCGGTACCTGGGACAGGGGCACAGATACGCAGTATTTT

size: .
length: 13
V: TRBV5-1
J: TRBJ2-2
D: .
CDR3: CASSLQNTGELFF
DNA: TGCGCCAGCAGCTTACAGAACACCGGGGAGCTGTTTTTT

size: .
length: 14
V: TRBV5-1
J: TRBJ2-3
D: .
CDR3: CASSRSLESDTQYF
DNA: TGCGCCAGCAGCCGCAGTTTGGAGTCGGATACGCAGTATTTT

size: .
length: 18
V: TRBV28
J: TRBJ2-1
D: .
CDR3: CASSRAVGSGYSYNEQFF
DNA: TGTGCCAGCAGTAGGGCGGTGGGTAGCGGATACTCCTACAATGAGCAGTTCTTC

size: .
length: 16
V: TRBV7-9
J: TRBJ2-5
D: TRBD2
CDR3: CSSRPGTSGSSETQYF
DNA: TGTTCCAGCAGGCCTGGGACTAGCGGGAGTTCAGAGACCCAGTACTTC

size: .
length: 14
V: TRBV11-2
J: TRBJ1-1
D: TRBD1
CDR3: CASSPDRVNTEAFF
DNA: TGTGCCAGCAGCCCCGACAGGGTGAACACTGAAGCTTTCTTT

size: .
length: 13
V: TRBV29-1
J: TRBJ2-5
D: TRBD1
CDR3: CSARTGAHETQYF
DNA: TGCAGCGCGCGGACAGGGGCGCACGAGACCCAGTACTTC

size: .
length: 14
V: TRBV9
J: TRBJ1-5
D: TRBD1
CDR3: CASSRGLDNQPQHF
DNA: TGTGCCAGCAGCAGGGGGCTTGACAATCAGCCCCAGCATTTT

size: .
length: 15
V: TRBV7-3
J: TRBJ2-7
D: TRBD2
CDR3: CASSPGLAGGGEQYF
DNA: TGTGCCAGCAGCCCGGGACTAGCGGGGGGGGGAGAGCAGTACTTC

size: few
length: 15
V: TRBV5-8
J: TRBJ1-2
D: .
CDR3: CASSLKSGVYYGYTF
DNA: TGTGCCAGCAGCTTGAAGTCGGGGGTTTACTATGGCTACACCTTC

size: .
length: 15
V: TRBV2
J: TRBJ2-3
D: TRBD2
CDR3: CASSGPSGVGDTQYF
DNA: TGTGCCAGCAGTGGGCCTAGCGGGGTTGGGGATACGCAGTATTTT

size: .
length: 14
V: TRBV11-3
J: TRBJ1-1
D: .
CDR3: CASKIRSMNTEAFF
DNA: TGTGCCAGTAAAATCCGGAGCATGAACACTGAAGCTTTCTTT

size: .
length: 12
V: TRBV28
J: TRBJ1-2
D: .
CDR3: CASSLGAAGYTF
DNA: TGTGCCAGCAGTTTAGGGGCAGCGGGCTACACCTTC

size: .
length: 13
V: TRBV11-3
J: TRBJ2-1
D: .
CDR3: CASSLMGSHEQFF
DNA: TGTGCCAGCAGCTTAATGGGCAGCCATGAGCAGTTCTTC

size: .
length: 12
V: TRBV30
J: TRBJ2-7
D: .
CDR3: CAWSKGGYEQYF
DNA: TGTGCCTGGAGTAAGGGCGGGTACGAGCAGTACTTC

size: .
length: 17
V: TRBV5-1
J: TRBJ2-1
D: TRBD2
CDR3: CASSLRTGTSFTNEQFF
DNA: TGCGCCAGCAGCTTACGGACCGGGACTAGTTTTACCAATGAGCAGTTCTTC

size: .
length: 14
V: TRBV5-1
J: TRBJ2-2
D: TRBD1
CDR3: CASSSTGDTGELFF
DNA: TGCGCCAGCAGCTCGACAGGGGACACCGGGGAGCTGTTTTTT

size: .
length: 12
V: TRBV6-5
J: TRBJ1-1
D: .
CDR3: CASSRLNTEAFF
DNA: TGTGCCAGCAGTCGGTTGAACACTGAAGCTTTCTTT

size: .
length: 14
V: TRBV11-2
J: TRBJ2-7
D: .
CDR3: CASSSRQGIDEQYF
DNA: TGTGCCAGCAGCTCACGGCAGGGAATCGACGAGCAGTACTTC

size: .
length: 12
V: TRBV6-5
J: TRBJ1-1
D: TRBD1
CDR3: CATHRGGGEAFF
DNA: TGTGCCACACACAGGGGAGGCGGTGAAGCTTTCTTT

size: .
length: 15
V: TRBV7-9
J: TRBJ2-1
D: .
CDR3: CASSPEAASYNEQFF
DNA: TGTGCCAGCAGCCCCGAGGCGGCCTCATACAATGAGCAGTTCTTC

size: .
length: 15
V: TRBV19
J: TRBJ1-2
D: TRBD1
CDR3: CASRTGGTRDYGYTF
DNA: TGTGCCAGTAGGACAGGGGGCACTCGGGACTATGGCTACACCTTC

size: few
length: 16
V: TRBV11-3
J: TRBJ2-7
D: TRBD1
CDR3: CASSLVGTGLSYEQYF
DNA: TGTGCCAGCAGCTTAGTCGGGACAGGACTCTCCTACGAGCAGTACTTC

size: once
length: 14
V: TRBV7-7
J: TRBJ2-1
D: TRBD2
CDR3: CASSLAAGVEEQFF
DNA: TGTGCTAGCAGCTTAGCGGCGGGAGTGGAGGAGCAGTTCTTC

size: .
length: 14
V: TRBV7-9
J: TRBJ1-2
D: .
CDR3: CASSLRSGLYGYTF
DNA: TGTGCCAGCAGCTTACGGTCAGGGCTCTATGGCTACACCTTC

size: .
length: 11
V: TRBV20-1
J: TRBJ1-1
D: .
CDR3: CSARGGTEAFF
DNA: TGCAGTGCTAGGGGAGGAACTGAAGCTTTCTTT

size: .
length: 11
V: TRBV12-5
J: TRBJ1-1
D: .
CDR3: CASGLWAEAFF
DNA: TGTGCTAGTGGTTTGTGGGCGGAAGCTTTCTTT

size: .
length: 16
V: TRBV5-4
J: TRBJ2-1
D: .
CDR3: CASSLDGGSSYNEQFF
DNA: TGTGCCAGCAGCTTGGATGGGGGCTCCTCCTACAATGAGCAGTTCTTC

size: .
length: 15
V: TRBV5-6
J: TRBJ1-2
D: .
CDR3: CASSSSGGVGGGYTF
DNA: TGTGCCAGCAGCTCGTCCGGGGGGGTAGGTGGCGGCTACACCTTC

size: .
length: 14
V: TRBV4-1
J: TRBJ1-2
D: .
CDR3: CASSQGTGNYGYTF
DNA: TGCGCCAGCAGCCAAGGCACCGGGAACTATGGCTACACCTTC

size: .
length: 15
V: TRBV27
J: TRBJ1-5
D: .
CDR3: CASSWGTQSNQPQHF
DNA: TGTGCCAGCAGTTGGGGGACACAGAGCAATCAGCCCCAGCATTTT

size: once
length: 12
V: TRBV28
J: TRBJ1-5
D: .
CDR3: CASGGRGQPQHF
DNA: TGTGCCAGCGGGGGCAGGGGTCAGCCCCAGCATTTT

size: .
length: 14
V: TRBV6-1
J: TRBJ2-5
D: TRBD1
CDR3: CASRDRGMEETQYF
DNA: TGTGCCAGCAGGGACAGGGGGATGGAAGAGACCCAGTACTTC

size: .
length: 13
V: TRBV29-1
J: TRBJ1-1
D: .
CDR3: CSVEVRGSSKAFF
DNA: TGCAGCGTTGAGGTCAGGGGTAGCAGTAAAGCTTTCTTT

size: .
length: 15
V: TRBV11-2
J: TRBJ2-2
D: .
CDR3: CASSPARQNTGELFF
DNA: TGTGCCAGCAGCCCGGCCCGACAGAACACCGGGGAGCTGTTTTTT

size: once
length: 13
V: TRBV15
J: TRBJ1-2
D: TRBD1
CDR3: CATSPQGARGYTF
DNA: TGTGCCACCAGTCCCCAGGGGGCGCGAGGCTACACCTTC

size: .
length: 15
V: TRBV18
J: TRBJ2-1
D: TRBD1
CDR3: CASSGGQVYSGEQFF
DNA: TGTGCCAGCTCAGGGGGACAGGTCTATTCGGGGGAGCAGTTCTTC

size: .
length: 16
V: TRBV4-2
J: TRBJ1-1
D: TRBD1
CDR3: CASSQDRGTPNTEAFF
DNA: TGTGCCAGCAGCCAAGACAGGGGGACTCCGAACACTGAAGCTTTCTTT

size: .
length: 15
V: TRBV18
J: TRBJ2-3
D: .
CDR3: CASSPGLQEMDTQYF
DNA: TGTGCCAGCTCACCTGGACTCCAAGAAATGGATACGCAGTATTTT

size: .
length: 13
V: TRBV18
J: TRBJ1-1
D: .
CDR3: CASSPAVNTEAFF
DNA: TGTGCCAGCTCACCAGCGGTGAACACTGAAGCTTTCTTT

size: .
length: 16
V: TRBV11-3
J: TRBJ2-2
D: .
CDR3: CASSLQGGPNTGELFF
DNA: TGTGCCAGCAGCCTCCAGGGCGGACCGAACACCGGGGAGCTGTTTTTT

size: .
length: 13
V: TRBV5-1
J: TRBJ1-1
D: .
CDR3: CASSLNRNTEAFF
DNA: TGCGCCAGCAGCTTGAACAGGAACACTGAAGCTTTCTTT

size: once
length: 13
V: TRBV6-1
J: TRBJ1-1
D: .
CDR3: CASSTRVYTEAFF
DNA: TGTGCCAGCAGTACCAGGGTCTATACTGAAGCTTTCTTT

size: .
length: 15
V: TRBV5-1
J: TRBJ2-2
D: TRBD2
CDR3: CASSSSGGATGELFF
DNA: TGCGCCAGCAGCTCCAGCGGGGGGGCCACCGGGGAGCTGTTTTTT

size: .
length: 16
V: TRBV11-3
J: TRBJ2-2
D: TRBD2
CDR3: CASSLLAGGVTGELFF
DNA: TGTGCCAGCAGCCTTCTAGCGGGGGGCGTCACCGGGGAGCTGTTTTTT

size: once
length: 16
V: TRBV27
J: TRBJ2-1
D: .
CDR3: CASSPIGRGGNNEQFF
DNA: TGTGCCAGCAGCCCTATAGGGCGGGGTGGGAACAATGAGCAGTTCTTC

size: .
length: 14
V: TRBV6-1
J: TRBJ2-5
D: .
CDR3: CAIQTGTSQETQYF
DNA: TGTGCCATACAAACCGGGACATCTCAAGAGACCCAGTACTTC

size: .
length: 15
V: TRBV7-2
J: TRBJ2-3
D: TRBD2
CDR3: CASSRGGRGTDTQYF
DNA: TGTGCCAGCAGCCGCGGCGGGAGGGGCACAGATACGCAGTATTTT

size: .
length: 15
V: TRBV9
J: TRBJ1-1
D: .
CDR3: CASSVGWGMNTEAFF
DNA: TGTGCCAGCAGCGTCGGGTGGGGCATGAACACTGAAGCTTTCTTT

size: .
length: 17
V: TRBV7-3
J: TRBJ2-3
D: TRBD2
CDR3: CASSSGLAGLSTDTQYF
DNA: TGTGCCAGCAGCTCCGGTCTAGCGGGGCTTAGCACAGATACGCAGTATTTT

size: .
length: 17
V: TRBV12-5
J: TRBJ2-1
D: TRBD2
CDR3: CASGYTGGVSSYNEQFF
DNA: TGTGCTAGTGGATACACTGGGGGGGTTAGCTCCTACAATGAGCAGTTCTTC

size: .
length: 11
V: TRBV7-9
J: TRBJ2-1
D: .
CDR3: CASSPVGEQFF
DNA: TGTGCCAGCAGCCCCGTCGGGGAGCAGTTCTTC

size: .
length: 13
V: TRBV6-4
J: TRBJ2-7
D: .
CDR3: CAGQGGYTYEQYF
DNA: TGTGCCGGGCAGGGGGGATATACCTACGAGCAGTACTTC

size: .
length: 15
V: TRBV19
J: TRBJ1-3
D: .
CDR3: CASSTLGTSGNTIYF
DNA: TGTGCCAGTAGTACCCTCGGGACATCTGGAAACACCATATATTTT

size: .
length: 15
V: TRBV25-1
J: TRBJ1-5
D: .
CDR3: CASSEGGGQGQPQHF
DNA: TGTGCCAGCAGTGAAGGGGGGGGGCAGGGTCAGCCCCAGCATTTT

size: .
length: 12
V: TRBV28
J: TRBJ1-1
D: .
CDR3: CATSLGRGEAFF
DNA: TGTGCCACCTCGTTGGGGAGAGGTGAAGCTTTCTTT

size: .
length: 15
V: TRBV7-2
J: TRBJ1-4
D: .
CDR3: CASSLGQTTNEKLFF
DNA: TGTGCCAGCAGCTTAGGGCAGACAACTAATGAAAAACTGTTTTTT

size: .
length: 12
V: TRBV5-1
J: TRBJ2-3
D: .
CDR3: CASSFQTDTQYF
DNA: TGCGCCAGCAGCTTTCAGACAGATACGCAGTATTTT

size: .
length: 13
V: TRBV5-6
J: TRBJ2-5
D: TRBD1
CDR3: CASSLHRGETQYF
DNA: TGTGCCAGCAGCTTACACAGGGGAGAGACCCAGTACTTC